These 10 T cell receptor beta chains were all obtained from the same sample, sequenced in a study of control samples from healthy donors and cancer patients. Assay used: immunoSEQ multiplex PCR; TCRdb lists only in-frame clones, some missing. The profile shows about 85,000 clones, around 92% of them singletons. Sequenced material: blood. These receptors came from a man in his fifties in good health.

This chain links TRBV5-1 with TRBJ2-7; D might be TRBD1 (5 bases). The CDR3 is 15 residues long. Germline assignment: CDR1 SGHRS and CDR2 YFSETQ. V lost 3 bases and J lost 1, with 14 bases in between. The CDR3 region is CASSSSNRRSYEQYF. CDR3 bases: TGCGCCAGCAGCTCATCAAACAGGCGTTCCTACGAGCAGTACTTC. The whole variable domain, filled in from reference TRBV5-1 and TRBJ2-7, reads KAGVTQTPRYLIKTRGQQVTLSCSPISGHRSVSWYQQTPGQGLQFLFEYFSETQRNKGNFPGRFSGRQFSNSRSEMNVSTLELGDSALYLCASSSSNRRSYEQYFGPGTRLTVT.

This chain joins TRBV21-1 and TRBJ2-2; the table's TRBD1 call for D was not verified on the DNA. TRBV21-1 is annotated as a pseudogene. The CDR3 is 16 amino acids. The CDR3 protein is CASSIGTGRDTGELFF. The CDR3 bases are TGTGCCAGCAGTATCGGGACAGGTCGGGACACCGGGGAGCTGTTTTTT.

The chain combines TRBV29-1 with TRBJ2-2; 8 bases agree with TRBD1. Trimming removed 5 bases from V and 5 bases from J; junction bases left unmatched: 4. CDR1 is SQVTM, CDR2 ANQGSEA, per germline. The CDR3 contains 13 residues. CDR3 sequence: CSVRNRGTGELFF. CDR3 coding DNA: TGCAGCGTTAGGAACAGGGGGACCGGGGAGCTGTTTTTT.

The V gene is TRBV3-1 (or the pseudogene TRBV3-2), the J gene TRBJ1-4; a possible D gene is TRBD1 (5 bases). Germline V lookup: CDR1 LGHDT, CDR2 YNNKEL (reference sequence). The CDR3 length is 16 residues. V lost 0 bases and J lost 8, with 16 bases in between. The CDR3 bases are TGTGCCAGCAGCCAAGAAGGGACCGGCGAGAGGGAAAAACTGTTTTTT. It is translated as CASSQEGTGEREKLFF.

The sample holds one count of this clone. This chain links TRBV12-5 with TRBJ1-4, with 7 bases aligning to TRBD1. The CDR3 runs 16 residues. Germline CDR1 reads LGHNT; CDR2 reads FRNRAP. V gave up 4 bases and J gave up 4 bases; unmatched junction bases: 9. In nucleotides, the CDR3 is TGTGCTAGTGGTTCCTTCACAGGGGTGGTTAATGAAAAACTGTTTTTT. Translated, it gives CASGSFTGVVNEKLFF. Complete variable domain (other parts from reference TRBV12-5 and TRBJ1-4): DARVTQTPRHKVTEMGQEVTMRCQPILGHNTVFWYRQTMMQGLELLAYFRNRAPLDDSGMPKDRFSAEMPDATLATLKIQPSEPRDSAVYFCASGSFTGVVNEKLFFGSGTQLSVL.

The chain is built from TRBV19 and TRBJ2-5, with TRBD1 as a possible D gene (6 bases). Germline CDR1 and CDR2: LNHDA and SQIVND (reference sequence). The CDR3 is 12 amino acids. V shed 6 bases and J shed 5 bases, with 10 bases lying between them. The chain's CDR3 is CASSTRGETQYF. CDR3 nucleotides: TGTGCCAGTAGCACGAGGGGGGAGACCCAGTACTTC.

The rearrangement joins TRBV7-9 to TRBJ1-1; D gene unclear. The germline CDR1 and CDR2 sequences are SEHNR and FQNEAQ (reference sequence). This CDR3 has 14 amino acids. Deletions cut 1 base from V and 1 base from J, with 7 bases between. The CDR3 nucleotides read TGTGCCAGCAGCTTAGGTTATGGGAACACTGAAGCTTTCTTT. Translation gives CASSLGYGNTEAFF.

The sample holds a few counts of this clone. The V gene is TRBV5-1, the J gene TRBJ1-1; D is uncertain. The germline V gene has CDR1 SGHRS and CDR2 YFSETQ. This CDR3 spans 14 amino acids. Trimming took off 4 bases at V and 4 bases at J, with 14 bases between the two ends. CDR3 in DNA: TGCGCCAGCAGCCCCATACCCGGGAGCACTGAAGCTTTCTTT. Its translation: CASSPIPGSTEAFF.

The chain has TRBV7-2 and TRBJ2-3, with D possibly called TRBD1 or TRBD2 (5 bases each). Trimming stripped 1 base from V and 4 bases from J, with 15 bases between. CDR1 is SGHTA, CDR2 FQGNSA, per germline. The CDR3 has 16 amino acids. The DNA of the CDR3 is TGTGCCAGCAGCTTAGTCGGGGCCCAAACCGCAGATACGCAGTATTTT. This gives the protein CASSLVGAQTADTQYF.

The rearrangement uses TRBV9 and TRBJ2-1; D remains unclear. V was cut by 0 bases and J by 5 bases, with 12 bases left in between. The CDR3 has 15 amino acids. Looked up from germline, CDR1 is SGDLS and CDR2 is YYNGEE. DNA of the CDR3: TGTGCCAGCAGCGTAGGATTTCGGAGTGACAATGAGCAGTTCTTC. Encoded protein: CASSVGFRSDNEQFF.